This is a list of T cell receptor beta chains from one sample in a study of T cells expressing NK-cell markers. TCRdb reanalyzed the 5' RACE reads and collapses them to one entry per CDR3 protein, without DNA. There are hundreds of thousands of distinct CDR3 sequences in the sample, with around 4.9% held by the top ten. Sequencing was carried out using blood T cells: a sorted CD56 or NKG2C T cell subset, CD4+ or CD8+ T cells, or bulk PBMC T cells (not recorded which). These receptors all stem from a man aged 18-75 years in good health. Each CDR3 is given with its conserved first and last residue. Each record gives: V gene, J gene, CDR3 length, CDR3 protein.

>TRBV20-1|TRBJ1-2|14
CSARGGGGSYGYTF
>TRBV2|TRBJ2-2|16
CASKSIGIANTGELFF
>TRBV6-1|TRBJ1-2|12
CASSVTFYGYTF
>TRBV10-3|TRBJ1-5|13
CAARGWSNQPQHF
>TRBV7-8|TRBJ1-2|14
CASSLERFRYGYTF
>TRBV5-4|TRBJ2-1|15
CASRRLAGPYNEQFF
>TRBV27|TRBJ2-5|15
CASRASGGLQETQYF
>TRBV20-1|TRBJ2-4|16
CSASRPSGGARNIQYF
>TRBV24-1|TRBJ2-3|16
CATSDPRTIDTDTQYF
>TRBV7-2|TRBJ2-1|17
CASSSRGVGTLNNEQFF
>TRBV5-1|TRBJ2-5|16
CASSLATSGNGETQYF
>TRBV6-5|TRBJ2-7|14
CASSLDRDSYEQYF
>TRBV20-1|TRBJ1-1|18
CSARDRLRGLGMNTEAFF
>TRBV14|TRBJ2-1|16
CASSLRPGQGAYEQFF
>TRBV18|TRBJ2-1|17
CASSPPRGQGKNNEQFF
>TRBV20-1|TRBJ2-5|13
CSAAGVSQETQYF
>TRBV28|TRBJ2-1|13
CASSFQVGGEQFF
>TRBV7-2|TRBJ2-7|17
CASSSPSRGKSSYEQYF
>TRBV12-3/TRBV12-4|TRBJ2-7|15
CASHRGSGVLDEQYF
>TRBV2|TRBJ1-5|14
CASSVTGRNQPQHF
>TRBV28|TRBJ1-2|15
CASSQNGRIPYGYTF
>TRBV27|TRBJ2-2|14
CASKVGRSTGELFF
>TRBV19|TRBJ1-2|15
CASSGRAPYLYGYTF
>TRBV5-1|TRBJ2-3|17
CASSLRGSVGPTDTQYF
>TRBV2|TRBJ2-1|14
CASSNEVYGDEQFF
>TRBV7-3|TRBJ2-7|16
CASSRGGGTGAYEQYF
>TRBV6-1|TRBJ2-7|17
CASRAYQGRASVTKQYF
>TRBV29-1|TRBJ2-3|15
CSASGTGGGTDTQYF
>TRBV25-1|TRBJ2-5|13
CASSGFGQETQYF
>TRBV11-2|TRBJ2-3|16
CASSLGRDRYTDTQYF
>TRBV2|TRBJ2-3|17
CASSDPLTSGGTDTQYF
>TRBV20-1|TRBJ1-3|17
CSARDARSVGGGNTIYF
>TRBV7-2|TRBJ2-5|14
CASSPSVARETQYF
>TRBV20-1|TRBJ2-1|15
CSARDFRDFYNEQFF
>TRBV6-1|TRBJ2-6|15
CASSRAASGANVLTF
>TRBV4-1|TRBJ2-1|12
CASSQAMRKQFF
>TRBV12-3/TRBV12-4|TRBJ1-1|13
CASKEGRNTEAFF
>TRBV30|TRBJ2-5|15
CAWKDRLTPRETQYF
>TRBV11-1|TRBJ2-7|17
CASSLGGFWGRTYEQYF
>TRBV24-1|TRBJ2-1|14
CATSDTTSSGEQFF
>TRBV3-1|TRBJ2-4|17
CASSQVQGGRAKNIQYF
>TRBV20-1|TRBJ2-5|16
CSARDLFSNYGETQYF
>TRBV12-3/TRBV12-4|TRBJ2-1|17
CASSFGVRDSQGNEQFF
>TRBV20-1|TRBJ2-3|14
CSARTAGVTDTQYF
>TRBV6-5|TRBJ1-6|15
CASSYSPGGNSPLHF
>TRBV2|TRBJ1-6|15
CASSEVWGRGSPLHF
>TRBV4-1|TRBJ1-4|16
CASSQEGRGGGEKLFF
>TRBV7-9|TRBJ2-5|14
CASSAELIQETQYF
>TRBV20-1|TRBJ2-7|11
CSATQGFEQYF